This TCR beta chain was sequenced in a study of blood T cell repertoires in COVID-19. Study background: Samples taken during acute and convalescent COVID-19 were collected in the United States, Italy and Spain. Sources were T cells, B-cell-depleted T cells, or PBMCs; the material itself was cDNA or gDNA.

The length of the CDR3 is 14 residues. The germline gives CDR1 MNHEY, CDR2 SMNVEV (reference sequence). Trimming pared 1 base from V and 7 bases from J, leaving 13 bases between. Clones were read by immunoSEQ multiplex PCR, and TCRdb kept only the in-frame ones, dropping some. The data contain over 45,000 clones, approximately 85% of them seen just once; the ten biggest clones take up around 7%. This clone was seen a single time. The rearrangement joins TRBV27 to TRBJ1-2; D ambiguous. The clonotype was recovered from a man between 35 and 55 years old with acute or convalescent COVID-19. The sample taken for sequencing was peripheral blood. CDR3 loop: CASSLLSTPGGYTF. In nucleotides, the CDR3 is TGTGCCAGCAGTTTATTGTCCACACCGGGTGGCTACACCTTC.